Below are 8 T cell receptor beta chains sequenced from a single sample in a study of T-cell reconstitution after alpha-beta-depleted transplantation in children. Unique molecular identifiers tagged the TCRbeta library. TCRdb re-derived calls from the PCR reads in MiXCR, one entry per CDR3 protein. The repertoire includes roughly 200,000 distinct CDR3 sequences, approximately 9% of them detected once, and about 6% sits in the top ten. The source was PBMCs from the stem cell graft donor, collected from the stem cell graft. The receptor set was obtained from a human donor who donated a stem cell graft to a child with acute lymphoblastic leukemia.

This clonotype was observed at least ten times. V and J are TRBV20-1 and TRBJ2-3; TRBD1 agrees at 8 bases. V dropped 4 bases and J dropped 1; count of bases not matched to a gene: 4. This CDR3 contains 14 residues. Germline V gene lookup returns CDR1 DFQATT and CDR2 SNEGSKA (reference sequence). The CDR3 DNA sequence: TGCAGTGCTACGACGGACAGGGGCACAGATACGCAGTATTTT. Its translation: CSATTDRGTDTQYF.

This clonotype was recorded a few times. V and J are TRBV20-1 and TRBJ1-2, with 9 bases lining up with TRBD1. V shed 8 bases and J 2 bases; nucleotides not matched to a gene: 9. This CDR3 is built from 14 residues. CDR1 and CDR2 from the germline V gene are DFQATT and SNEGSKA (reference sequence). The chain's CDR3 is CSPSGQGWNYGYTF. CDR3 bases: TGCAGTCCCTCGGGACAGGGTTGGAACTATGGCTACACCTTC.

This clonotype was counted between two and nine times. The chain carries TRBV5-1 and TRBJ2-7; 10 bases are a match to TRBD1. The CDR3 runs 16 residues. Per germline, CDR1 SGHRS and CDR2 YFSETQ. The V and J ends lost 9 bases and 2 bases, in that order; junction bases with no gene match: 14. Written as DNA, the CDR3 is TGCGCCACCAAAGAACAGACCGGGACAGGGGCCTACGAGCAGTACTTC. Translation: CATKEQTGTGAYEQYF.

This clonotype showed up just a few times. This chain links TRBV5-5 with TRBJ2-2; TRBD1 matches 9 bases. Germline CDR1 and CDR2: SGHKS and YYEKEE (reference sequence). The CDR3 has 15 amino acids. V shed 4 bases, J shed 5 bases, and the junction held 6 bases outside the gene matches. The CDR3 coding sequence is TGTGCCAGCAGCGAGGACAGGGGTCGTACCGGGGAGCTGTTTTTT. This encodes CASSEDRGRTGELFF. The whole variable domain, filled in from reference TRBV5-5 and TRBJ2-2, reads DAGVTQSPTHLIKTRGQQVTLRCSPISGHKSVSWYQQVLGQGPQFIFQYYEKEERGRGNFPDRFSARQFPNYSSELNVNALLLGDSALYLCASSEDRGRTGELFFGEGSRLTVL.

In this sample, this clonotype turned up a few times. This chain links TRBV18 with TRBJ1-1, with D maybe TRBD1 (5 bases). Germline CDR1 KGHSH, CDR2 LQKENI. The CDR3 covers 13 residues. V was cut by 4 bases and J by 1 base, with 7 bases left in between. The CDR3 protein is CASSRDQNTEAFF. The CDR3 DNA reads TGTGCCAGCTCACGGGACCAGAACACTGAAGCTTTCTTT.

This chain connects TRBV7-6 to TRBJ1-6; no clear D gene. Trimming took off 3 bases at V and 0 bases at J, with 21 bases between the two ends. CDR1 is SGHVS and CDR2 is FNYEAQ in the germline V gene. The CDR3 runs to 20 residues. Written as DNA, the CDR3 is TGTGCCAGCAGCTTGGCTCTGGAGCCAAAACGCTGCTCCTATAATTCACCCCTCCACTTT. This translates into CASSLALEPKRCSYNSPLHF.

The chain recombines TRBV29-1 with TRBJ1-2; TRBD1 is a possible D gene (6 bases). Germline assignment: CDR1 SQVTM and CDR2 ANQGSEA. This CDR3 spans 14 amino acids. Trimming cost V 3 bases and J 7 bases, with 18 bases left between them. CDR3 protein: CSVESWGGATGYTF. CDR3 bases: TGCAGCGTTGAGTCTTGGGGGGGCGCGACTGGCTACACCTTC. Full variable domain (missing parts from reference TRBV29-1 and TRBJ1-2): SAVISQKPSRDICQRGTSLTIQCQVDSQVTMMFWYRQQPGQSLTLIATANQGSEATYESGFVIDKFPISRPNLTFSTLTVSNMSPEDSSIYLCSVESWGGATGYTFGSGTRLTVV.

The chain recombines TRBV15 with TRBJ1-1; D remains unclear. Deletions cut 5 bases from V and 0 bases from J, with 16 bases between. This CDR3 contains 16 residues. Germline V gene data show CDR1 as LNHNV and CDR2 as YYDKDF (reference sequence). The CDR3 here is CATSSLPSLMNTEAFF. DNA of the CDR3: TGTGCCACCAGCTCCCTCCCTTCACTGATGAACACTGAAGCTTTCTTT.